This TCR beta chain is from a study of cytomegalovirus exposure and HLA in healthy donors. Findings and caveats of the study: Researchers reported in a later analysis that common viral pathogens appeared linked to several top clusters. Earlier analysis looked at TCR beta V segments, and most were productive about 87% or about 30% of the time.

CDR1 SEHNR and CDR2 FQNEAQ come from the germline V gene (reference sequence). Trimming left V 5 bases short and J 2 bases short, with 10 bases between. The CDR3 spans 13 residues. The PCR was carried out with 60 Vbeta primers and 13 Jbeta primers. Original processing notes: In a later analysis, of some 80 million unique beta chains, roughly 10 million appeared in at least two donors. The data were produced by immunoSEQ multiplex PCR, yet TCRdb's version contains in-frame clones alone and is incomplete. From that table come the V and J calls and clone size; the DNA was used to work out D and trimming. The data hold some 150,000 clones, with almost 85% observed a single time. With respect to this clone: The antigen is unknown.

The receptor was isolated from a man under 40 in good health and CMV-seropositive. The chain has TRBV7-9 and TRBJ2-7, with D possibly matching TRBD2 (6 bases). Sequenced input: PBMCs. Here the CDR3 DNA reads TGTGCCAGCAGCCGGGACTCGACCTACGAGCAGTACTTC. Protein product: CASSRDSTYEQYF.